This T cell receptor beta chain was recorded in a study of blood T cell repertoires in COVID-19. About the study: There were acute and convalescent COVID-19 samples, and they came from the United States, Italy and Spain. From T cells, B-cell-depleted T cells, or PBMCs came the material, which was cDNA or gDNA.

Germline V gene sequence: CDR1 KGHDR, CDR2 SFDVKD. This CDR3 is built from 16 residues. V gave up 7 bases and J gave up 3 bases; unmatched junction bases: 7. As processed by the authors: Reference gene primer amplification in the assay estimated nucleated cell counts. Only in-frame clones appear in the TCRdb table, and some are missing; sequencing was by immunoSEQ multiplex PCR. V and J calls and clone size are copied from that table; D and trimming were computed from the DNA. The sample has just over 75,000 clones, about 85% seen once. The sample taken for sequencing was peripheral blood. The V gene is TRBV24-1, the J gene TRBJ2-1, with TRBD2 identical over 11 bases. The sequence was collected from a man aged 55-75 years with active or convalescent COVID-19. DNA for the CDR3: TGTGCCACCAGCCCTAGCGGGGGGAGAAACTACAATGAGCAGTTCTTC. The encoded protein is CATSPSGGRNYNEQFF.